This TCR beta chain appears in the sequencing data of a study of T-cell memory formation after mild COVID-19. This clonotype occurred a few times. What it binds is unknown. Using constant-segment primers, 5'RACE produced TCR alpha and TCR beta cDNA libraries carrying sample barcodes and UMIs. In TCRdb, the 5' RACE reads were re-called with MiXCR into one record per CDR3 protein. Here the sample spans about 340,000 distinct CDR3 sequences, around 13% being singletons. Study conclusions and caveats: Memory from before infection featured some responding clones, which suggests cross-reactive memory joined. Contracting CD4+ clones were located mainly in CM and EM, and CD8+ clones in EMRA.

This CDR3 is built from 13 residues. With 6 bases removed from V and 1 base from J, the gap between germline ends came to 9 bases. Germline values: CDR1 MNHEY, CDR2 SMNVEV (reference sequence). The receptor was derived from a man aged 18 to 30 who had mild COVID-19 (a few samples of this study predate the infection). Cell type and time point are not known. The sequenced sample consisted of PBMCs or a T cell subset sorted from them (not recorded which). The chain carries TRBV27 and TRBJ1-1; D unresolved. In DNA, the CDR3 is TGTGCCAGCAGACACCAACAGAACACTGAAGCTTTCTTT. Amino acid sequence: CASRHQQNTEAFF.